The source of this TCR beta chain is a study of cytomegalovirus exposure and HLA in healthy donors. Across the whole study: The early release's HLA-typed donors yielded tens of millions of unique TCRs.

The CDR3 length is 15 residues. The V gene's germline CDR1 is PRHDT and CDR2 FYEKMQ (reference sequence). V dropped 6 bases and J dropped 6; count of bases not matched to a gene: 12. PCR employed 60 Vbeta and 13 Jbeta primers. Measured with immunoSEQ multiplex PCR; TCRdb has only the in-frame clones, and not every one. The data show 150,000 to 200,000 clones, with about 86% seen just once and around 1.9% held by the top ten. Sequenced input: PBMCs. The origin of this receptor is a woman aged 18-29 years in good health and CMV-seropositive. The chain joins TRBV13 to TRBJ2-3, with 7 bases that match TRBD2. The CDR3 region is CASRELAWGGDTQYF. CDR3 bases: TGTGCCAGCAGAGAACTAGCGTGGGGGGGGGATACGCAGTATTTT.